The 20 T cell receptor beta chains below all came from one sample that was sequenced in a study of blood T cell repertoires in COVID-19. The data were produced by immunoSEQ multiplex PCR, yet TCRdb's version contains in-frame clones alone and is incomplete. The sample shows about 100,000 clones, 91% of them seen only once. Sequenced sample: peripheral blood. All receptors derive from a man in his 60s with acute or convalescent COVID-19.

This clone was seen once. In nucleotides, the CDR3 is TGTGCCTGGAGTGAAGGGGGACAGGGCAATCGACCCCAGCATTTT. Protein product: CAWSEGGQGNRPQHF. V gene TRBV30 combines with J gene TRBJ1-5; TRBD1 matches at 9 bases. V shed 1 base, J shed 10 bases, and the junction held 11 bases outside the gene matches. The CDR3 is 15 residues long. Germline loops: CDR1 GTSNPN, CDR2 SVGIG (reference sequence). The entire variable domain, with the rest obtained from reference TRBV30 and TRBJ1-5, is as follows: SQTIHQWPATLVQPVGSPLSLECTVEGTSNPNLYWYRQAAGRGLQLLFYSVGIGQISSEVPQNLSASRPQDRQFILSSKKLLLSDSGFYLCAWSEGGQGNRPQHFGDGTRLSIL.

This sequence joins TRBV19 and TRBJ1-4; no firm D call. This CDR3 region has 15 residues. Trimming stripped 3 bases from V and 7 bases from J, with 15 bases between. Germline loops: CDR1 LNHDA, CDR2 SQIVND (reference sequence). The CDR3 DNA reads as TGTGCCAGTAGTATTACCACGGAGAGGAGTGAAAAACTGTTTTTT. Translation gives CASSITTERSEKLFF.

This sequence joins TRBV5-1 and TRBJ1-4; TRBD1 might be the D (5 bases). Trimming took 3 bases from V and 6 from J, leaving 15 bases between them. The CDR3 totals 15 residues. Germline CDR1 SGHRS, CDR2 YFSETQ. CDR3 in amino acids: CASSSDRGSYEKLFF. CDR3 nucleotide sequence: TGCGCCAGCAGCTCTGATAGGGGAAGTTATGAAAAACTGTTTTTT.

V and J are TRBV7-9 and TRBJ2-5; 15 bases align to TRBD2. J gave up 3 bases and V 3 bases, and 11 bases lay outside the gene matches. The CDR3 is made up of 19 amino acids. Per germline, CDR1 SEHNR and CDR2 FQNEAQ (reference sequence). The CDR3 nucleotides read TGTGCCAGCAGCTTTTCAGGACTAGCGGGAGGGTCCAGAGAAGAGACCCAGTACTTC. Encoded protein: CASSFSGLAGGSREETQYF.

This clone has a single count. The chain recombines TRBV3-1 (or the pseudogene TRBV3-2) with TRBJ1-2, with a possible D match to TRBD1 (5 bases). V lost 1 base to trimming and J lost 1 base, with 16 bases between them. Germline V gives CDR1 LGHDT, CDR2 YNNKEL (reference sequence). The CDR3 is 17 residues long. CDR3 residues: CASSQAEGRDFNYGYTF. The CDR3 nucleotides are TGTGCCAGCAGCCAAGCCGAGGGCAGGGACTTTAACTATGGCTACACCTTC.

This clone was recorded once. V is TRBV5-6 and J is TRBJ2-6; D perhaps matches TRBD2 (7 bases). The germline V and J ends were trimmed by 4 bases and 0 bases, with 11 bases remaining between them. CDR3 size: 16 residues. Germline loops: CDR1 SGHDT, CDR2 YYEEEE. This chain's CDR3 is CASSAGALSGANVLTF. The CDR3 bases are TGTGCCAGCAGCGCGGGGGCCCTCTCTGGGGCCAACGTCCTGACTTTC.

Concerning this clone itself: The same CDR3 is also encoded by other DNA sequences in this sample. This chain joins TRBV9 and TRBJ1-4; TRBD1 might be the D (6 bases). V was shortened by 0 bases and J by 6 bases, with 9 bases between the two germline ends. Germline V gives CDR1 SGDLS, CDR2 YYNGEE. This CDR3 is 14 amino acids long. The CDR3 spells CASSVDPGDEKLFF. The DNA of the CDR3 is TGTGCCAGCAGCGTAGACCCAGGGGATGAAAAACTGTTTTTT.

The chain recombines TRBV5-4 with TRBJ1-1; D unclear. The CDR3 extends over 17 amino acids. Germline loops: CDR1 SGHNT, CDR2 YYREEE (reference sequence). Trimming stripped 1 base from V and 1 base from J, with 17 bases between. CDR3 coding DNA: TGTGCCAGCAGCTTGTTATTGACTAACCTGGGGAACACTGAAGCTTTCTTT. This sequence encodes CASSLLLTNLGNTEAFF.

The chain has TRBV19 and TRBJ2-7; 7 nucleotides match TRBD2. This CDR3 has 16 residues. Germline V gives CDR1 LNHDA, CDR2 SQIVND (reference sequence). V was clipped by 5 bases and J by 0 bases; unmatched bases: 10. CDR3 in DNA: TGTGCCAGTAGTCCAGGGAGGGGATCACCCTCCTACGAGCAGTACGTC. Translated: CASSPGRGSPSYEQYV.

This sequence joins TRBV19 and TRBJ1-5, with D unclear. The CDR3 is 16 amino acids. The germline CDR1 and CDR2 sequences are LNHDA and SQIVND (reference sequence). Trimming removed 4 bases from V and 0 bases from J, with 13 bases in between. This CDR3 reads CASSNPRLPSNQPQHF. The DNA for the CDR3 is TGTGCCAGTAGTAACCCTCGACTTCCTAGCAATCAGCCCCAGCATTTT.

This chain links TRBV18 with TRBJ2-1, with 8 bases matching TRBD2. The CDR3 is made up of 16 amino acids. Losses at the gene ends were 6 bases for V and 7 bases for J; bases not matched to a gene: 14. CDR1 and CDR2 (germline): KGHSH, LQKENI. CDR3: CASSRAGGSQRNEQFF. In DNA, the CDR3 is TGTGCCAGCTCCAGGGCGGGAGGATCCCAGCGGAATGAGCAGTTCTTC.

CDR3 DNA sequence: TGTGCCAGTAGTCTCCCGCTTGGAGGGGATCAAGCCTATGGCTACACCTTC. Translated, it gives CASSLPLGGDQAYGYTF. The chain joins TRBV19 to TRBJ1-2; a weak D match, TRBD1 (5 bases). V shed 5 bases and J shed 4 bases, with 23 bases lying between them. The germline V gene has CDR1 LNHDA and CDR2 SQIVND (reference sequence). CDR3 length: 17 residues. Looking up the rest from reference TRBV19 and TRBJ1-2 gives the full variable domain: DGGITQSPKYLFRKEGQNVTLSCEQNLNHDAMYWYRQDPGQGLRLIYYSQIVNDFQKGDIAEGYSVSREKKESFPLTVTSAQKNPTAFYLCASSLPLGGDQAYGYTFGSGTRLTVV.

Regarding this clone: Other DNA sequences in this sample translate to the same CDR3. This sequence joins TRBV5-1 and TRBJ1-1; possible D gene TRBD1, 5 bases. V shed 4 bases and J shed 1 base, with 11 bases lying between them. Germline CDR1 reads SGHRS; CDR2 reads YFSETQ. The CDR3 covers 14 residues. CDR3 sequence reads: CASSLDRGNTEAFF. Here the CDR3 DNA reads TGCGCCAGCAGCCTCGACAGAGGGAACACTGAAGCTTTCTTT.

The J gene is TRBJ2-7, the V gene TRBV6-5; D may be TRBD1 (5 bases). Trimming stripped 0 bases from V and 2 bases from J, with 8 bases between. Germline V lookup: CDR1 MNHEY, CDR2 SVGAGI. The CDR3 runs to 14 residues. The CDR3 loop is CASSYSQGTYEQYF. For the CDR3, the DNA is TGTGCCAGCAGTTACTCGCAGGGAACCTACGAGCAGTACTTC.

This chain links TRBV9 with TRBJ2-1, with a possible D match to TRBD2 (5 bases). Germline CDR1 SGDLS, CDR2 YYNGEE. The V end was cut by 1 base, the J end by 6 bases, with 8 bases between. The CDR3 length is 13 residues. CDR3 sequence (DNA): TGTGCCAGCAGCGTAAGCGGAACCAATGAGCAGTTCTTC. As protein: CASSVSGTNEQFF. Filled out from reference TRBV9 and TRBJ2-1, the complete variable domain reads DSGVTQTPKHLITATGQRVTLRCSPRSGDLSVYWYQQSLDQGLQFLIQYYNGEERAKGNILERFSAQQFPDLHSELNLSSLELGDSALYFCASSVSGTNEQFFGPGTRLTVL.

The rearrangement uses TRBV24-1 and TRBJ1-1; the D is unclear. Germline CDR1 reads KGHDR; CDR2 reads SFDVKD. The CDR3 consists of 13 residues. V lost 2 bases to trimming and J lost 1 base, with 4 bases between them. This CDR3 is CATSDSWNTEAFF. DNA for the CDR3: TGTGCCACCAGTGATTCGTGGAACACTGAAGCTTTCTTT.

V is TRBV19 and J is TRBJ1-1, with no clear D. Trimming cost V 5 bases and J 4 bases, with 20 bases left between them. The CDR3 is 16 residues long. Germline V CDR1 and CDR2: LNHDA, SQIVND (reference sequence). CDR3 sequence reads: CASSEAVPSEGTEAFF. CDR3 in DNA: TGTGCCAGTAGTGAGGCAGTGCCATCAGAGGGCACTGAAGCTTTCTTT. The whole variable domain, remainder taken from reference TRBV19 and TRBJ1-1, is DGGITQSPKYLFRKEGQNVTLSCEQNLNHDAMYWYRQDPGQGLRLIYYSQIVNDFQKGDIAEGYSVSREKKESFPLTVTSAQKNPTAFYLCASSEAVPSEGTEAFFGQGTRLTVV.

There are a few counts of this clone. The CDR3: CAIRETGTDTQYF. The CDR3 DNA reads TGTGCCATCCGAGAGACAGGGACAGATACGCAGTATTTT. The rearrangement links TRBV6-5 to TRBJ2-3, with 7 bases aligning to TRBD1. The CDR3 extends over 13 amino acids. The germline gives CDR1 MNHEY, CDR2 SVGAGI. Trimming at V came to 10 bases and at J to 3 bases, leaving 7 bases not matched to a gene.

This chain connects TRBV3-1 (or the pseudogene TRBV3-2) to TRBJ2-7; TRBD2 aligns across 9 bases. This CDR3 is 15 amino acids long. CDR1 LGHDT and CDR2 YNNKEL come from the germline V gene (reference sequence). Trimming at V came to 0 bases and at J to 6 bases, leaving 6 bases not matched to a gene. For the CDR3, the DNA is TGTGCCAGCAGCCAAGATGCACTAGCGGGTGGCGAGCAGTACTTC. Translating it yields CASSQDALAGGEQYF.

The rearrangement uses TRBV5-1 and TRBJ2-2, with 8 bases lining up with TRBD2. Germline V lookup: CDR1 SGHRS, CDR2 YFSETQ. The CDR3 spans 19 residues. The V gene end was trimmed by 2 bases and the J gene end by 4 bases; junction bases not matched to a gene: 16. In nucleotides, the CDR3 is TGCGCCAGCAGCTTTACTAGCGGAGGCGCCCGTTTGGGCACCGGGGAGCTGTTTTTT. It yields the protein CASSFTSGGARLGTGELFF.